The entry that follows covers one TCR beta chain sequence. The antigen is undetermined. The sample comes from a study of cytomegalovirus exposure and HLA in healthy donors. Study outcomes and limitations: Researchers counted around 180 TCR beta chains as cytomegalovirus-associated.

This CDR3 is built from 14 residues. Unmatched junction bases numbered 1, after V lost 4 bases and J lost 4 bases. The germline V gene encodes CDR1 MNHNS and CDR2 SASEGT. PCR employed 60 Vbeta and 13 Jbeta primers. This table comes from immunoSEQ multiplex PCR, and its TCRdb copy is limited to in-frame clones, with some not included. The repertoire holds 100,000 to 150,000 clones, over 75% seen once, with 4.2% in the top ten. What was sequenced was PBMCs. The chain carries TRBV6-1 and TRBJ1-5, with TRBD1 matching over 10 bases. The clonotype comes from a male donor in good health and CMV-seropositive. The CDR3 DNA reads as TGTGCCAGCAGTGGACAGGGGGCAAATCAGCCCCAGCATTTT. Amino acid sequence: CASSGQGANQPQHF.